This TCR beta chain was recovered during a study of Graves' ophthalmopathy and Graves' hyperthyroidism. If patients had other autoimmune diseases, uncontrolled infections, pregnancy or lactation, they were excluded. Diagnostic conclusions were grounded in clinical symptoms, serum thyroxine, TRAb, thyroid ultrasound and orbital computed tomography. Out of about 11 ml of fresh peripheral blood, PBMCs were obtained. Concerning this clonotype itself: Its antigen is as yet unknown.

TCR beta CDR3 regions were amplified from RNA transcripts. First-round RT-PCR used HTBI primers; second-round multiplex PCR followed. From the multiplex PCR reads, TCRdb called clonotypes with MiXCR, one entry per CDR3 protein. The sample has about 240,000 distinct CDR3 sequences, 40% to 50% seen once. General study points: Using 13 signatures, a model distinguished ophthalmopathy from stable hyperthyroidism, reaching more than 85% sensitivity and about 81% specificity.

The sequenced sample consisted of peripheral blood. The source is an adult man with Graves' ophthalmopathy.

CDR3 in amino acids: CASSPYTGGSYEQYF. CDR3 nucleotide sequence: TGTGCCAGCAGTCCCTACACAGGGGGATCCTACGAGCAGTACTTC. The chain links TRBV6-1 to TRBJ2-7, with 8 positions matching TRBD1. The V segment lost 5 bases and the J segment 1 base; nucleotides outside the gene matches: 7. The germline CDR1 and CDR2 sequences are MNHNS and SASEGT. The CDR3 contains 15 residues.